The entry below describes one T cell receptor beta chain. Germline-derived CDR1 and CDR2 are MGHDK and SYGVNS. The V segment lost 1 base and the J segment 5 bases; nucleotides outside the gene matches: 10. This CDR3 has 16 residues. The sample originates from a study of T cells in Graves' hyperthyroidism and ophthalmopathy. The investigators amplified TCR beta CDR3 regions from RNA transcripts. The HTBI primer set was used in a first-round RT-PCR of the TCR CDR3. TCRdb re-called the multiplex PCR reads through MiXCR, storing one row per CDR3 protein. The sample lists under 700,000 distinct CDR3 sequences; just over 45% were seen once.

V and J are TRBV25-1 and TRBJ1-2, with 7 bases identical to TRBD1. The receptor's source is a woman younger than 30 with Graves' hyperthyroidism. The source material was peripheral blood or thyroid tissue (not recorded which). The DNA of the CDR3 is TGTGCCAGCAGTGAATCCCCCGGGACAGCGCAATATGGCTACACCTTC. As protein: CASSESPGTAQYGYTF.